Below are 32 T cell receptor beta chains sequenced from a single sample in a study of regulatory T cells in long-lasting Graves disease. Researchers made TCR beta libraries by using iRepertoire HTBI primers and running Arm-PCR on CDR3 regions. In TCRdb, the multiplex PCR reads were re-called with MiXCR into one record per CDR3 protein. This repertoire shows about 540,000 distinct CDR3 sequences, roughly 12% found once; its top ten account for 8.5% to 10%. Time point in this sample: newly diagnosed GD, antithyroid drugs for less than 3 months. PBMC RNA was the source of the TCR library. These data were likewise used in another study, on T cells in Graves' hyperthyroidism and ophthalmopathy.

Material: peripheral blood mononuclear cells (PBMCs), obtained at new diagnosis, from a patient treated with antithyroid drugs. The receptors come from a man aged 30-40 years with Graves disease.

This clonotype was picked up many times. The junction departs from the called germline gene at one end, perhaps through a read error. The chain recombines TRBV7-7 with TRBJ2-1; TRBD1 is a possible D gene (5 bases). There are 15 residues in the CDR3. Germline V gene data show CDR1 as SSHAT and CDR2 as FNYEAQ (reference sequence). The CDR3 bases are TGTGCTAGCAGTCCAGGACACTCCTCCTACAATGAGCAGTTCTTC. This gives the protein CASSPGHSSYNEQFF.

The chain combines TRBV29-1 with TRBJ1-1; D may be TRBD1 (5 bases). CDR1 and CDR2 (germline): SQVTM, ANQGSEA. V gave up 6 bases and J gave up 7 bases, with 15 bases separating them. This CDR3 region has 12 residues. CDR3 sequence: CSVDQGTGEAFF. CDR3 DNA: TGCAGCGTAGACCAGGGAACAGGTGAAGCTTTCTTT.

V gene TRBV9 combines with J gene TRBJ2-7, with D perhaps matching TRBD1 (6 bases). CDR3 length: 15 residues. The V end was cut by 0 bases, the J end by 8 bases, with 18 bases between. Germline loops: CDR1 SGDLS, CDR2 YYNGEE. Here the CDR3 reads CASSVGGQGYHQQYF. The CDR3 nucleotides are TGTGCCAGCAGCGTAGGGGGGCAGGGGTATCACCAGCAGTACTTC. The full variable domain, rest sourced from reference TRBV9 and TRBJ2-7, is DSGVTQTPKHLITATGQRVTLRCSPRSGDLSVYWYQQSLDQGLQFLIQYYNGEERAKGNILERFSAQQFPDLHSELNLSSLELGDSALYFCASSVGGQGYHQQYFGPGTRLTVT.

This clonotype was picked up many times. The CDR3 reads CSARDHRVAHIQETQYF. CDR3 bases: TGCAGTGCTAGAGACCACCGGGTCGCCCATATCCAAGAGACCCAGTACTTC. The genes are TRBV20-1 and TRBJ2-5; D gene ambiguous. CDR3 length equals 17 residues. Per germline, CDR1 DFQATT and CDR2 SNEGSKA (reference sequence). Trimming removed 0 bases at V and 1 base at J, with 18 bases between.

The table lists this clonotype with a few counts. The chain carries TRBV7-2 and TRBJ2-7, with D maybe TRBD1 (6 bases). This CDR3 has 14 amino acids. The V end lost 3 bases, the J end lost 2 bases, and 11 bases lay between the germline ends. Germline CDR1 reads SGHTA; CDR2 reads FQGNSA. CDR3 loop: CASSFQTGPYEQYF. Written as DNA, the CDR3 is TGTGCCAGCAGCTTTCAGACAGGACCCTACGAGCAGTACTTC.

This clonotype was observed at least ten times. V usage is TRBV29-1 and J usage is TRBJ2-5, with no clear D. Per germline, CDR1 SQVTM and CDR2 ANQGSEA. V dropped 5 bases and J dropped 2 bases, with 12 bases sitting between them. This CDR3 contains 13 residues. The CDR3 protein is CSVYTATQETQYF. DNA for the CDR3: TGCAGCGTTTATACAGCGACACAAGAGACCCAGTACTTC.

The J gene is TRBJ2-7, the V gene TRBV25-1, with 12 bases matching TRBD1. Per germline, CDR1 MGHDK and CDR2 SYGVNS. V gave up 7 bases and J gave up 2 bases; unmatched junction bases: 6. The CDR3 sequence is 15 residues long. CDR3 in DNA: TGTGCCAGCATTCCCGGGACAGGGGGCGCCTACGAGCAGTACTTC. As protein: CASIPGTGGAYEQYF.

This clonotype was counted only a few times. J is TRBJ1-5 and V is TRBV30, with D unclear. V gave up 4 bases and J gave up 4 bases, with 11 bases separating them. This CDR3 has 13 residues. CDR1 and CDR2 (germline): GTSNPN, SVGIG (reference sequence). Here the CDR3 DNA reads TGTGCCTGGACGGGTGGGCGTAATCAGCCCCAGCATTTT. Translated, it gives CAWTGGRNQPQHF.

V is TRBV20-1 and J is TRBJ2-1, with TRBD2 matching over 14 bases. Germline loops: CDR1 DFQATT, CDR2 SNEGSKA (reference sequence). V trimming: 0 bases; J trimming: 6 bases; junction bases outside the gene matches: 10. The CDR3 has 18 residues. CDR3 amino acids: CSARDGSGTSGSLNEQFF. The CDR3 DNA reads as TGCAGTGCTAGAGATGGATCGGGGACTAGCGGGAGCCTCAATGAGCAGTTCTTC.

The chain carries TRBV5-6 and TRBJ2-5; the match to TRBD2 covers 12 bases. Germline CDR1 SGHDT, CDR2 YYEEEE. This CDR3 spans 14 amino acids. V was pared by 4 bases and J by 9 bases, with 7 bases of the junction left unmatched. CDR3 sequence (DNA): TGTGCCAGCAGCCCCGGGACTAGCGGGCCGGCCCAGTACTTC. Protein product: CASSPGTSGPAQYF. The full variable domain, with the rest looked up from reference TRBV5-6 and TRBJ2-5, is DAGVTQSPTHLIKTRGQQVTLRCSPKSGHDTVSWYQQALGQGPQFIFQYYEEEERQRGNFPDRFSGHQFPNYSSELNVNALLLGDSALYLCASSPGTSGPAQYFGPGTRLLVL.

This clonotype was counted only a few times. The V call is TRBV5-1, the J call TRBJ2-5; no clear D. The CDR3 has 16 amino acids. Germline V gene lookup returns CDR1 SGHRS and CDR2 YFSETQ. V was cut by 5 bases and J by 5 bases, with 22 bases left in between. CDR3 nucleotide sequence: TGCGCCAGCAGTTCCTACCGGGTCTCGAGAATCGAGACCCAGTACTTC. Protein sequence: CASSSYRVSRIETQYF.

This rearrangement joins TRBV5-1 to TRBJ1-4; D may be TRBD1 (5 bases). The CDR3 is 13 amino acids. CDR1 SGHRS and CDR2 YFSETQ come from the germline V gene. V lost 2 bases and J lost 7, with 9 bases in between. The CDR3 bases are TGCGCCAGCAGCTTTTTCGGGGGTGAAAAACTGTTTTTT. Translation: CASSFFGGEKLFF.

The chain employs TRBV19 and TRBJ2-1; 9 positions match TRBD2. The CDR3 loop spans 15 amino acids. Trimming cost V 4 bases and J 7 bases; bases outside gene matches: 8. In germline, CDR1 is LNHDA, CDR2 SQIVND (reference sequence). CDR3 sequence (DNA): TGTGCCAGTAGTACGATAGCGGGAGTAACTAATGAGCAGTTCTTC. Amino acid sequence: CASSTIAGVTNEQFF.

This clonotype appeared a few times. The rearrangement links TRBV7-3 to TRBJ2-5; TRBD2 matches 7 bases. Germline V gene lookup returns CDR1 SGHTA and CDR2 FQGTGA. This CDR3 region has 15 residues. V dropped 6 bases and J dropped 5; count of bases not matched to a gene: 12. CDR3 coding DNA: TGTGCCAGCAGGTCTTACGGGAGGAGGGGTGAGACCCAGTACTTC. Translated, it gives CASRSYGRRGETQYF.

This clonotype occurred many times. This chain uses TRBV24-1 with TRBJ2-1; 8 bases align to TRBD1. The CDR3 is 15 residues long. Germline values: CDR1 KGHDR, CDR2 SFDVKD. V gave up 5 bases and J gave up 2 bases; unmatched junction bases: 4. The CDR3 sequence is CATSGGTGAYNEQFF. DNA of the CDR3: TGTGCCACCAGTGGAGGGACAGGAGCCTACAATGAGCAGTTCTTC.

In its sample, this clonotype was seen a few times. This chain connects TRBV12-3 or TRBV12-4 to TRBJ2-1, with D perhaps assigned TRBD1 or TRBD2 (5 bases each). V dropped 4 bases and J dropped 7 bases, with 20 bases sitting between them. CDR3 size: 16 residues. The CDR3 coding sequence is TGTGCCAGCAGTTCCCCCCCGGAGACGGGGCGGAATGAGCAGTTCTTC. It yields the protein CASSSPPETGRNEQFF.

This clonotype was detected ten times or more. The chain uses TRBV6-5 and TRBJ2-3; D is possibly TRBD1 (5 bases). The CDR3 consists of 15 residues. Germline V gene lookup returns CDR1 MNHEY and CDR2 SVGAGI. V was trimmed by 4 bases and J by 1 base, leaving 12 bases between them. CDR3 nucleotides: TGTGCCAGCAGTTTACAGGTTGTGGGCACAGATACGCAGTATTTT. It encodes CASSLQVVGTDTQYF.

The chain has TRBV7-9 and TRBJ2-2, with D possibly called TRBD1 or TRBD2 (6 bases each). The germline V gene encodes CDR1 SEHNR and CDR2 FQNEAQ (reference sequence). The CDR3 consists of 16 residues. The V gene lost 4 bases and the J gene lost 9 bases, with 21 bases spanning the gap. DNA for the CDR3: TGTGCCAGCAGCTCACAGAGGGGGGCCTTTAGATGGGAGCTGTTTTTT. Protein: CASSSQRGAFRWELFF.

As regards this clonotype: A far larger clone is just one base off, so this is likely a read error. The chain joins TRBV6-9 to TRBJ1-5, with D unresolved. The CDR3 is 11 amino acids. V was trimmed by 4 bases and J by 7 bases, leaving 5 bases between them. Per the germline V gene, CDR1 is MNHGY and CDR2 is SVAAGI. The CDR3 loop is CASSSSQPQHF. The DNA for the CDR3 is TGTGCCAGCAGTTCGAGCCAGCCCCAGCATTTT.

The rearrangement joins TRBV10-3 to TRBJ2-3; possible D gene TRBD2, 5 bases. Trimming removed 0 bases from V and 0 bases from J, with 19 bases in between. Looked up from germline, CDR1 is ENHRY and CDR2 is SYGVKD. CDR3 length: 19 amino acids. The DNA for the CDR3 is TGTGCCATCAGTGAGTCTGCTAGACTACCGTTGACTAGCACAGATACGCAGTATTTT. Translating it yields CAISESARLPLTSTDTQYF.

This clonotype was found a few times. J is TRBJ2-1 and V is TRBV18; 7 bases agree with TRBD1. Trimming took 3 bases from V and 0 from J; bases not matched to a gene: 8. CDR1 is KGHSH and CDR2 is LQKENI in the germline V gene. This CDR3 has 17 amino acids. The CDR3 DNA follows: TGTGCCAGCTCACCGGTGACAGGGTATAACTCCTACAATGAGCAGTTCTTC. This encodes CASSPVTGYNSYNEQFF.

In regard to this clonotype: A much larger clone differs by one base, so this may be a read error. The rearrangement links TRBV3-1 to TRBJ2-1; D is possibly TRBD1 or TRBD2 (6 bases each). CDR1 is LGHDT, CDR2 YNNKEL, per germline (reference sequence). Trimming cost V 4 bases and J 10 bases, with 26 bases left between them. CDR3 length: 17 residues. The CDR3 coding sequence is TGTGCCAGCAGCCGCGGGGCGGTGACAGGAGGTTCCTACGAGCAGTTCTTC. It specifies CASSRGAVTGGSYEQFF.

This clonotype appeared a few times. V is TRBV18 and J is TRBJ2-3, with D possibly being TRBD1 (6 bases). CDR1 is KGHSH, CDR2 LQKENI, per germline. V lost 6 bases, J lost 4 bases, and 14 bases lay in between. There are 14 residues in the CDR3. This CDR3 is CASSNQGSSDTQYF. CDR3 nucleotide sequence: TGTGCCAGCTCTAATCAGGGGAGTTCAGATACGCAGTATTTT.

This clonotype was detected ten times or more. This CDR3 is CASSPPGQGIDEQFF. CDR3 nucleotide sequence: TGCGCCAGCAGCCCTCCGGGACAGGGGATCGATGAGCAGTTCTTC. The gene calls are TRBV4-1 and TRBJ2-1, with 10 nucleotides matching TRBD1. Germline-derived CDR1 and CDR2 are MGHRA and YSYEKL. V was pared by 4 bases and J by 8 bases, with 8 bases of the junction left unmatched. This CDR3 has 15 residues.

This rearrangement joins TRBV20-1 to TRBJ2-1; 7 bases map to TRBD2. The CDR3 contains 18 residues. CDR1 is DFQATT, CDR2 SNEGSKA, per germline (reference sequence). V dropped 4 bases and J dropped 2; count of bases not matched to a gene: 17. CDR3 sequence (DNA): TGCAGTGCTATACCGGGGGGATATGGCGGGAGTACCTACAATGAGCAGTTCTTC. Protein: CSAIPGGYGGSTYNEQFF.

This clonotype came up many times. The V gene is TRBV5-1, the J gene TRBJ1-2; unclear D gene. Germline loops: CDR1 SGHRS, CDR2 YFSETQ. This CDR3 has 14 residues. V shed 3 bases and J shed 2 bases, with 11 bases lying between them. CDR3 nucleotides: TGCGCCAGCAGCTCTAGGAATATAAACTATGGCTACACCTTC. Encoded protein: CASSSRNINYGYTF.

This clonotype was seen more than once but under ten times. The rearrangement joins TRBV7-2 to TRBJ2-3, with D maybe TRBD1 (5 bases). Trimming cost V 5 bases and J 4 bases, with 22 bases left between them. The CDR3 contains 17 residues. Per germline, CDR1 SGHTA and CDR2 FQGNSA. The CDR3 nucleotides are TGTGCCAGCAGCCCCGCGGCGACTGGGGCCATTCCAGATACGCAGTATTTT. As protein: CASSPAATGAIPDTQYF. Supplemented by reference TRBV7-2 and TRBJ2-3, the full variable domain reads GAGVSQSPSNKVTEKGKDVELRCDPISGHTALYWYRQSLGQGLEFLIYFQGNSAPDKSGLPSDRFSAERTGGSVSTLTIQRTQQEDSAVYLCASSPAATGAIPDTQYFGPGTRLTVL.

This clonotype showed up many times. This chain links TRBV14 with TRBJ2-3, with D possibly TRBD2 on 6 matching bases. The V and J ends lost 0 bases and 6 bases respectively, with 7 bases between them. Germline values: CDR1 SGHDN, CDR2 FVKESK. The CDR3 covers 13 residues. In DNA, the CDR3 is TGTGCCAGCAGCCAAGATGCGGGGGATACGCAGTATTTT. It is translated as CASSQDAGDTQYF.

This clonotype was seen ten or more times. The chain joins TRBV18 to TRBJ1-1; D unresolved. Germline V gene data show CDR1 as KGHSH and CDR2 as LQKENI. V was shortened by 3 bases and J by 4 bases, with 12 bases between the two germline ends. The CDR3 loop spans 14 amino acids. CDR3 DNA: TGTGCCAGCTCACCCAACGAGGGAAGCACTGAAGCTTTCTTT. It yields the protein CASSPNEGSTEAFF.

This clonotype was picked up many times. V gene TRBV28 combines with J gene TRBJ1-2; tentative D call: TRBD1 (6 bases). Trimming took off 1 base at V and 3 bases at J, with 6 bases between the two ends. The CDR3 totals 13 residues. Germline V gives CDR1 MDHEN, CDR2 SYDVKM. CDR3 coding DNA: TGTGCCAGCAGTTTATACAGGGACTATGGCTACACCTTC. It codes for CASSLYRDYGYTF.

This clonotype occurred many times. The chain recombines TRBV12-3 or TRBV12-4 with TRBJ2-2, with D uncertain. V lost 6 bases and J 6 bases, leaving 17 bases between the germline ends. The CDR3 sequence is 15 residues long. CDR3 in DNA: TGTGCCAGCAGCCCCGTTGTGGCTGAGTCCGGGGAGCTGTTTTTT. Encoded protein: CASSPVVAESGELFF.

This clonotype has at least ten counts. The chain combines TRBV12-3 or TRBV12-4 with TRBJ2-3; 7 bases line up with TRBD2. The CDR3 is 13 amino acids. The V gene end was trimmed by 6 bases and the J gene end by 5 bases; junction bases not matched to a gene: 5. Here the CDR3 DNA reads TGTGCCAGCAGCCCTCCGGGGGGAGATACGCAGTATTTT. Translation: CASSPPGGDTQYF.